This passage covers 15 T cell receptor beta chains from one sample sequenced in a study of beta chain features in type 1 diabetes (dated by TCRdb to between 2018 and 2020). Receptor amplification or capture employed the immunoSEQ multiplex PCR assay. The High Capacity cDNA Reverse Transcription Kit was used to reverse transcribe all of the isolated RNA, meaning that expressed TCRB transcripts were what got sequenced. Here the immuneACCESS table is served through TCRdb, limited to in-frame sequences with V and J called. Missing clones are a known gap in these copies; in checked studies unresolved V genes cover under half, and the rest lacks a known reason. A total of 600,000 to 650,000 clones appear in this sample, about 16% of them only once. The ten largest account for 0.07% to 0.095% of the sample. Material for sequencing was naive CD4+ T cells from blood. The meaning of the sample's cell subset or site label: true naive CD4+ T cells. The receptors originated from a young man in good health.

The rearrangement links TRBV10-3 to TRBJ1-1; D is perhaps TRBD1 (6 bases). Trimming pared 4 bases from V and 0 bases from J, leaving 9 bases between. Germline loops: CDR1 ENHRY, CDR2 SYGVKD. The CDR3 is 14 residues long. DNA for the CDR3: TGTGCCATCAGTGCGACAGGCCTGAACACTGAAGCTTTCTTT. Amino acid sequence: CAISATGLNTEAFF.

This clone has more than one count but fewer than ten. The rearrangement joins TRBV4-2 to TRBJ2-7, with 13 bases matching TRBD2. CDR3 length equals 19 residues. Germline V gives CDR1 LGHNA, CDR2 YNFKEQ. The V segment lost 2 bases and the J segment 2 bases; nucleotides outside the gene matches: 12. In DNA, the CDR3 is TGTGCCAGCAGCCAACTTGCACTAGCGGGAGGGCGAACAACCTACGAGCAGTACTTC. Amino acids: CASSQLALAGGRTTYEQYF.

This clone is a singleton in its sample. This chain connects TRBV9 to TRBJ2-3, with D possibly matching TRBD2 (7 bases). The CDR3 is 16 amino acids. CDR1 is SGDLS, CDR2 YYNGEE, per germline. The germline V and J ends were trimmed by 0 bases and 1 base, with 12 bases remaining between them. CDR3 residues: CASSVGEGHRTDTQYF. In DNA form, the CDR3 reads TGTGCCAGCAGCGTAGGGGAGGGACACCGCACAGATACGCAGTATTTT. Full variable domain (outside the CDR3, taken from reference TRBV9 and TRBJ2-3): DSGVTQTPKHLITATGQRVTLRCSPRSGDLSVYWYQQSLDQGLQFLIQYYNGEERAKGNILERFSAQQFPDLHSELNLSSLELGDSALYFCASSVGEGHRTDTQYFGPGTRLTVL.

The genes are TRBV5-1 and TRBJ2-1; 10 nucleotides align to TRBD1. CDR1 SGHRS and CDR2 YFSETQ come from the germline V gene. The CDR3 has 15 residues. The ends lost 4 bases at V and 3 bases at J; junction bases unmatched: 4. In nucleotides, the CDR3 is TGCGCCAGCAGCCGCGGGACAGGGGTCTACAATGAGCAGTTCTTC. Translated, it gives CASSRGTGVYNEQFF.

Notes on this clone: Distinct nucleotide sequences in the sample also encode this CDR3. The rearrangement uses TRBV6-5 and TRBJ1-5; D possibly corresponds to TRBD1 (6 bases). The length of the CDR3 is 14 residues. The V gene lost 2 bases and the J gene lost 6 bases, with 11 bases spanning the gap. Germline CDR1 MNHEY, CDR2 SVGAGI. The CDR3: CASSYGQGSQPQHF. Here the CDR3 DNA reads TGTGCCAGCAGTTACGGGCAGGGGAGTCAGCCCCAGCATTTT.

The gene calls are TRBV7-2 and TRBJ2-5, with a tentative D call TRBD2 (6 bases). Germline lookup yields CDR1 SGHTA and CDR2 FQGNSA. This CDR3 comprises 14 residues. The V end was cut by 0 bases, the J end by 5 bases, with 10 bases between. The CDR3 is CASSLARGAETQYF. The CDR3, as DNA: TGTGCCAGCAGCTTAGCGCGGGGTGCTGAGACCCAGTACTTC.

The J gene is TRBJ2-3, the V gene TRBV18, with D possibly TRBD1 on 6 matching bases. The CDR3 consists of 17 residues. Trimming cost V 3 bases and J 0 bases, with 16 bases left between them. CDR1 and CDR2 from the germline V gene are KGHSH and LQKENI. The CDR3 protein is CASSPKQGHPSTDTQYF. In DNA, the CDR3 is TGTGCCAGCTCACCTAAACAGGGCCATCCTAGCACAGATACGCAGTATTTT.

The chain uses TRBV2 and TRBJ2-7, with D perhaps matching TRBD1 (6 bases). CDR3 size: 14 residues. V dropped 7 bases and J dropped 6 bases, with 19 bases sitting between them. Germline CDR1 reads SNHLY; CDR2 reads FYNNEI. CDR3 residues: CASTTTGNPGEQYF. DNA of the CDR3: TGTGCCAGCACTACAACAGGGAATCCGGGCGAGCAGTACTTC.

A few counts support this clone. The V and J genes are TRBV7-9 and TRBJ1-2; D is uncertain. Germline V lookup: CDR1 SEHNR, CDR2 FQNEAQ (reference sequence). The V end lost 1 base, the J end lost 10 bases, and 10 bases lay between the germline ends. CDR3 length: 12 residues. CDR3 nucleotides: TGTGCCAGCAGCTTAGATGGCTCCACCTACACCTTC. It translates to CASSLDGSTYTF. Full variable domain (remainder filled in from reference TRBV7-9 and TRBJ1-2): DTGVSQNPRHKITKRGQNVTFRCDPISEHNRLYWYRQTLGQGPEFLTYFQNEAQLEKSRLLSDRFSAERPKGSFSTLEIQRTEQGDSAMYLCASSLDGSTYTFGSGTRLTVV.

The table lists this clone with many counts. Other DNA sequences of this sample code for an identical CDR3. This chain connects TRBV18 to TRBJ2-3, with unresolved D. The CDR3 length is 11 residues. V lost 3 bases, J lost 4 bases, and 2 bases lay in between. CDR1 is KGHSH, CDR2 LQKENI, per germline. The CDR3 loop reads CASSPADTQYF. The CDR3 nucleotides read TGTGCCAGCTCACCGGCAGATACGCAGTATTTT.

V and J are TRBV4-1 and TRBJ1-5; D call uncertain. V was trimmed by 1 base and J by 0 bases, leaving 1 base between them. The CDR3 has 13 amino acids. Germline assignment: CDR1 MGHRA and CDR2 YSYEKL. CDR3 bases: TGCGCCAGCAGCCAAGCTAGCAATCAGCCCCAGCATTTT. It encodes CASSQASNQPQHF.

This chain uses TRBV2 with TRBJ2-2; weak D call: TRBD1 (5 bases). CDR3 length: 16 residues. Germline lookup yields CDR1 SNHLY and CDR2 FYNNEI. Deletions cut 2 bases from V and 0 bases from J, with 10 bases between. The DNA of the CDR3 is TGTGCCAGCAGTGAAAACGGCAGGGCGAACACCGGGGAGCTGTTTTTT. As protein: CASSENGRANTGELFF. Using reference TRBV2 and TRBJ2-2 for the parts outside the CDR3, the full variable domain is EPEVTQTPSHQVTQMGQEVILRCVPISNHLYFYWYRQILGQKVEFLVSFYNNEISEKSEIFDDQFSVERPDGSNFTLKIRSTKLEDSAMYFCASSENGRANTGELFFGEGSRLTVL.

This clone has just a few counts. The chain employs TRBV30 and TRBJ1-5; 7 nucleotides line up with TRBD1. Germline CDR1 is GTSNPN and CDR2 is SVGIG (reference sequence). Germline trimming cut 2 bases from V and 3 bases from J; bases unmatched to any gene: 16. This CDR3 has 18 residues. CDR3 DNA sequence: TGTGCCTGGAGTATAACCGAGGGCCCCGGGACAGTCAATCAGCCCCAGCATTTT. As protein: CAWSITEGPGTVNQPQHF.

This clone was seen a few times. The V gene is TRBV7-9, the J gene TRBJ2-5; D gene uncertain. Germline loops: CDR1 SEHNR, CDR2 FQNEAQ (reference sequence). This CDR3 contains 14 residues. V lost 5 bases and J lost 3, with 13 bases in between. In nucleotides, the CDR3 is TGTGCCAGCAGCCCGACCCAGGTGAAAGAGACCCAGTACTTC. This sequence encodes CASSPTQVKETQYF.

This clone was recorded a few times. The CDR3 region is CASSQGDPRGANVLTF. Written as DNA, the CDR3 is TGCGCCAGCAGCCAAGGGGACCCCCGAGGGGCCAACGTCCTGACTTTC. The chain joins TRBV4-1 to TRBJ2-6; D possibly uses TRBD1 or TRBD2 (5 bases each). The germline V gene has CDR1 MGHRA and CDR2 YSYEKL. Trimming shortened V by 1 base and J by 4 bases, and 11 bases separated the two germline ends. The CDR3 consists of 16 residues.